This record concerns one T cell receptor (beta chain) sequence. Its antigen is unidentified. This sample is drawn from a study of cytomegalovirus exposure and HLA in healthy donors. Findings and caveats of the study: The classifier reportedly diagnosed cytomegalovirus status with high specificity and sensitivity.

The approximately 120-subject validation cohort, separate from the approximately 640-subject first cohort, included the donors. V lost 6 bases, J lost 3 bases, and 14 bases lay in between. The germline CDR1 and CDR2 sequences are SQVTM and ANQGSEA. The CDR3 runs 13 residues. Some clones are missing from TCRdb's copy, which holds only in-frame ones; the method was immunoSEQ multiplex PCR. The sample records 97,000 or so clones, around 88% being singletons. This TCR was recovered from a woman aged 25 to 39 in good health and CMV-seronegative. The material sequenced was PBMCs. This chain uses TRBV29-1 with TRBJ1-1, with D perhaps TRBD1 (6 bases). DNA of the CDR3: TGCAGCGTCAGGCAGGGGATGGACACTGAAGCTTTCTTT. Amino acid sequence: CSVRQGMDTEAFF.